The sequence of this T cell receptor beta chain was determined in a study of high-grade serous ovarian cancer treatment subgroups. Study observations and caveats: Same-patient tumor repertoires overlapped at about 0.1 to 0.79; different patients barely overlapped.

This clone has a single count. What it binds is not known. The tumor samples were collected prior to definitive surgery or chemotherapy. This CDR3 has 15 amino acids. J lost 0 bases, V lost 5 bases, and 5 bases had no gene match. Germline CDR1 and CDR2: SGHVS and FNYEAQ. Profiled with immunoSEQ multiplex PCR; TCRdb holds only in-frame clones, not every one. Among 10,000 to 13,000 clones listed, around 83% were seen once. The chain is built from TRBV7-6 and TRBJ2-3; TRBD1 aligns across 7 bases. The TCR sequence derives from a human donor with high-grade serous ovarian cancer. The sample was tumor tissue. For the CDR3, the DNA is TGTGCCAGCAGCACAGGGGCCTACAGCACAGATACGCAGTATTTT. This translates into CASSTGAYSTDTQYF.